The rows below give T cell receptor beta chains drawn from one sample of a study of T cell repertoires in cytomegalovirus infection. TCRdb re-called the reads with MiXCR, one entry per CDR3 protein. Of around 900,000 distinct CDR3 sequences listed, 31% are singletons. The antigens for these receptors are not known. The sequenced sample was cultured CD8+ T cells from PBMCs, obtained from culture after CMV antigen stimulation. These receptors all stem from a human donor in good health (CMV status not recorded). Some clones in this sample may be carry-over from other donors' samples. Each CDR3 is given with its conserved first and last residue. A D gene is named only where the DNA matches it firmly. For some rows the clone size is stated as once, few or many, or as a class when expanded; others skip it.

V	D	J	size	DNA	CDR3
TRBV10-3	NA	TRBJ2-5	few	TGTGCCATCAGTGAGCGCAGGCAATTGGTTGAGACCCAGTACTTC	CAISERRQLVETQYF
TRBV11-3	NA	TRBJ2-5	NA	TGTGCCAGCAGCTTAGGTGGCAGCCACCAAGAGACCCAGTACTTC	CASSLGGSHQETQYF
TRBV7-8	TRBD1	TRBJ2-3	NA	TGTGCCAGCTATGGTCAGGGGGCTAGCACAGATACGCAGTATTTT	CASYGQGASTDTQYF
TRBV2	NA	TRBJ2-5	NA	TGTGCCAGCAGTGAAGCGCGGGGTAACCAAGAGACCCAGTACTTC	CASSEARGNQETQYF
TRBV6-2/TRBV6-3	NA	TRBJ1-1	few	TGTGCCAGCAGTTACAATCCCGTTAACACTGAAGCTTTCTTT	CASSYNPVNTEAFF
TRBV6-5	TRBD1	TRBJ2-1	NA	TGTGCCAGCAGTTACCGTGCCGACAGGGGGTATCGGGATGAGCAGTTCTTC	CASSYRADRGYRDEQFF
TRBV6-2/TRBV6-3	TRBD1	TRBJ2-5	few	TGTGCCAGCAGTTTTAGAGGGACAGAAGAGACCCAGTACTTC	CASSFRGTEETQYF
TRBV6-8	NA	TRBJ2-7	NA	TGTGCCAGCAGTCTGTTGGGGAATCCCCCTACCTACGAGCAGTACTTC	CASSLLGNPPTYEQYF
TRBV7-6	NA	TRBJ2-6	NA	TGTGCCAGCATCCCTAGGCACCTGACCTCTGGGGCCAACGTCCTGACTTTC	CASIPRHLTSGANVLTF
TRBV4-3	NA	TRBJ2-5	few	TGCGCCAGCAGCCAAGGCCCAGGATCCCAAGAGACCCAGTACTTC	CASSQGPGSQETQYF
TRBV2	TRBD1	TRBJ2-7	NA	TGTGCCAGCAGTGAAAGGTGGGACAGGGGGGTTTCGTACGAGCAGTACTTC	CASSERWDRGVSYEQYF
TRBV19	TRBD1	TRBJ2-1	NA	TGTGCCAGTAGTGCAATAGGGACAGGGTTTTATCTCTCCTACAATGAGCAGTTCTTC	CASSAIGTGFYLSYNEQFF
TRBV10-3	TRBD2	TRBJ2-1	NA	TGTACCATCAGTCCTACTAGCGGGGGGGAATATGAGCAGTTCTTC	CTISPTSGGEYEQFF
TRBV2	TRBD1	TRBJ1-2	NA	TGTGCCAGCAATACCCCCGGGACAGTAAATTATGGCTACACCTTC	CASNTPGTVNYGYTF
TRBV29-1	NA	TRBJ1-1	NA	TGCAGCGTTGAGAAGATTTACACTGAAGCTTTCTTT	CSVEKIYTEAFF
TRBV6-5	NA	TRBJ2-3	once	TGTGCCAGCGGTTACTCATGGGGTGCAGATACGCAGTATTTT	CASGYSWGADTQYF
TRBV24-1	NA	TRBJ2-1	few	TGTGCCACCAGTGATTTTAGAGGGGGGGCCTACAATGAGCAGTTCTTC	CATSDFRGGAYNEQFF
TRBV6-1	NA	TRBJ2-6	few	TGTGCCAGCAGGCCGGTTGAGGCCAACGTCCTGACTTTC	CASRPVEANVLTF
TRBV27	NA	TRBJ2-7	NA	TGTGCCAGCAGTTTATCTTTTTTGACACCGTCAGGGTACGAGCAGTACTTC	CASSLSFLTPSGYEQYF
TRBV10-3	TRBD1	TRBJ1-5	NA	TGTGCCATCAGGGGGACAGGCATTAATCAGCCCCAGCATTTT	CAIRGTGINQPQHF
TRBV19	TRBD1	TRBJ1-1	NA	TGTGCCAGTAGCCATACAGGGGCTGAAGCTTTCTTT	CASSHTGAEAFF
TRBV12-3/TRBV12-4	NA	TRBJ1-1	few	TGTGCCAGCAGTTGGGCTAACACTGAAGCTTTCTTT	CASSWANTEAFF
TRBV2	TRBD1	TRBJ1-2	few	TGTGCCAGCCGAACTAAGATTCTTGGACAGGGGGTGGTCTGGTATGGCTACACCTTC	CASRTKILGQGVVWYGYTF